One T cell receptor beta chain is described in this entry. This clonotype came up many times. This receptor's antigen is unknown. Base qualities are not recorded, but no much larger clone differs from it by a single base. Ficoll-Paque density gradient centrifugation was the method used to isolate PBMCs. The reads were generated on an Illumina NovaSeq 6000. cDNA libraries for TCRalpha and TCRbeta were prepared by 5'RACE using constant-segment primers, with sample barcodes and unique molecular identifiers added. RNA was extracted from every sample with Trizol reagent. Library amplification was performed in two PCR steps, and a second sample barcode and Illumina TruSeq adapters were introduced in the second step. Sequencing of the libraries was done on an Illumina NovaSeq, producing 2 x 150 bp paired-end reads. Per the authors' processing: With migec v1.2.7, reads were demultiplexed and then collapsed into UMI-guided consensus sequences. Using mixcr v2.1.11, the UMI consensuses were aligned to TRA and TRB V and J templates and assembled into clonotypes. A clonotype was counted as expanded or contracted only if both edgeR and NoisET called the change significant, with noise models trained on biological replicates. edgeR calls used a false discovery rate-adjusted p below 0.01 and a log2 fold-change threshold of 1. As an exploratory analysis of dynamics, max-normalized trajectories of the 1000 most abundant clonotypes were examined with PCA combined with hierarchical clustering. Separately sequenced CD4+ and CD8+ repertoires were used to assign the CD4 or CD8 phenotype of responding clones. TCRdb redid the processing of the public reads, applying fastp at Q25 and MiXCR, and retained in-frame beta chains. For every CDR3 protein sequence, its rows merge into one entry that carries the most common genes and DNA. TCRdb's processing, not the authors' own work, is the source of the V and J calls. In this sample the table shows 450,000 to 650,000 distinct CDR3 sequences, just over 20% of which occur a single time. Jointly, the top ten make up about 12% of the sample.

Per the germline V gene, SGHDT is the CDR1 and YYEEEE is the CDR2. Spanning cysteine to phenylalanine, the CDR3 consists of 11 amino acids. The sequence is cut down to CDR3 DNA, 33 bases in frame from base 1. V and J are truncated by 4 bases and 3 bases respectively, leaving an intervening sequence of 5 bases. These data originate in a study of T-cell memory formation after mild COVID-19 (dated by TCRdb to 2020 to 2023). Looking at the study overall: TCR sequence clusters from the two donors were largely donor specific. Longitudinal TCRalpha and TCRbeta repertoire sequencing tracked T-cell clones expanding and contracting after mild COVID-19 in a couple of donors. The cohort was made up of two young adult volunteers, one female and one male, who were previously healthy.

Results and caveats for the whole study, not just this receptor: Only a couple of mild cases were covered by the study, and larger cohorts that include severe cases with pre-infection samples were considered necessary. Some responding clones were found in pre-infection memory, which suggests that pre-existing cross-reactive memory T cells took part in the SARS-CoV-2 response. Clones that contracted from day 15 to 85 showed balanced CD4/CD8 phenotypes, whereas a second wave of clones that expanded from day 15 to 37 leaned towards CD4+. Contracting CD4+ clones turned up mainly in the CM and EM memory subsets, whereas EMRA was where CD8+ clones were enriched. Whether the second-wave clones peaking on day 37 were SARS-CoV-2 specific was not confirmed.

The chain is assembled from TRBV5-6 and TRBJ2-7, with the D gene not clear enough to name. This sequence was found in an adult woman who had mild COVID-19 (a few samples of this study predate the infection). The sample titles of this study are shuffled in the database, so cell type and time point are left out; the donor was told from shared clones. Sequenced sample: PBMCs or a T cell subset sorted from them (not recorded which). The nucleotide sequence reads TGTGCCAGCAGCGCCTACTACGAGCAGTACTTC. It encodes CASSAYYEQYF.